There are a few counts of the clone carrying this T cell receptor beta chain. Individual cDNA molecules in this library carried unique molecular identifiers. TCRdb processed the RACE reads anew with MiXCR; each CDR3 protein has one entry. The repertoire holds more than 250,000 distinct CDR3 sequences, with about 7.7% as singletons. The sample belongs to a study of human T cells and chemical hapten exposure. Study as a whole: Weekly diphenylcyclopropenone doses were given to patients' scalps across the roughly 22-week study.

CDR3 length: 14 amino acids. The V gene's germline CDR1 is SGHTA and CDR2 FQGNSA. Trimming cost V 5 bases and J 2 bases, with 9 bases left between them. Time point of the sample: pre-sensitization, week 0. This sample's treatment: therapeutic diphenylcyclopropenone sensitization with weekly scalp DPC. The sequenced sample was whole blood, obtained in connection with sensitization to the hapten diphenylcyclopropenone (DPC). The chain links TRBV7-2 to TRBJ2-2; no firm D call. The receptor comes from a man younger than 35 with alopecia areata. Some clones in this sample may be carry-over from other donors' samples. The CDR3 spells CASSVGSNTGELFF. The DNA of the CDR3 is TGTGCCAGCAGCGTCGGGTCTAACACCGGGGAGCTGTTTTTT.